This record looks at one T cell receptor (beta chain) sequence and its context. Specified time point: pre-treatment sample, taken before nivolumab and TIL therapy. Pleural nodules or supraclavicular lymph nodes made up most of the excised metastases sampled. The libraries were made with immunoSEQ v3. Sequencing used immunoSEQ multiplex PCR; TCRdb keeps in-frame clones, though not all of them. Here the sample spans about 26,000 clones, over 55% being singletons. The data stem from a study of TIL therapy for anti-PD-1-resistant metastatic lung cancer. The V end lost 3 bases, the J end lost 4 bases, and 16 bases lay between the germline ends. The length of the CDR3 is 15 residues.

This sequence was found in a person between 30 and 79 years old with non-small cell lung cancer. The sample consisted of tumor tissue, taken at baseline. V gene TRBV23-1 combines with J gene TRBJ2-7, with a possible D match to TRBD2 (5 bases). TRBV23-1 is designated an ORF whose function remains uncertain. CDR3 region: CASSHGAREPYEQYF. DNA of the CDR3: TGCGCCAGCAGTCATGGAGCGAGGGAACCTTACGAGCAGTACTTC.